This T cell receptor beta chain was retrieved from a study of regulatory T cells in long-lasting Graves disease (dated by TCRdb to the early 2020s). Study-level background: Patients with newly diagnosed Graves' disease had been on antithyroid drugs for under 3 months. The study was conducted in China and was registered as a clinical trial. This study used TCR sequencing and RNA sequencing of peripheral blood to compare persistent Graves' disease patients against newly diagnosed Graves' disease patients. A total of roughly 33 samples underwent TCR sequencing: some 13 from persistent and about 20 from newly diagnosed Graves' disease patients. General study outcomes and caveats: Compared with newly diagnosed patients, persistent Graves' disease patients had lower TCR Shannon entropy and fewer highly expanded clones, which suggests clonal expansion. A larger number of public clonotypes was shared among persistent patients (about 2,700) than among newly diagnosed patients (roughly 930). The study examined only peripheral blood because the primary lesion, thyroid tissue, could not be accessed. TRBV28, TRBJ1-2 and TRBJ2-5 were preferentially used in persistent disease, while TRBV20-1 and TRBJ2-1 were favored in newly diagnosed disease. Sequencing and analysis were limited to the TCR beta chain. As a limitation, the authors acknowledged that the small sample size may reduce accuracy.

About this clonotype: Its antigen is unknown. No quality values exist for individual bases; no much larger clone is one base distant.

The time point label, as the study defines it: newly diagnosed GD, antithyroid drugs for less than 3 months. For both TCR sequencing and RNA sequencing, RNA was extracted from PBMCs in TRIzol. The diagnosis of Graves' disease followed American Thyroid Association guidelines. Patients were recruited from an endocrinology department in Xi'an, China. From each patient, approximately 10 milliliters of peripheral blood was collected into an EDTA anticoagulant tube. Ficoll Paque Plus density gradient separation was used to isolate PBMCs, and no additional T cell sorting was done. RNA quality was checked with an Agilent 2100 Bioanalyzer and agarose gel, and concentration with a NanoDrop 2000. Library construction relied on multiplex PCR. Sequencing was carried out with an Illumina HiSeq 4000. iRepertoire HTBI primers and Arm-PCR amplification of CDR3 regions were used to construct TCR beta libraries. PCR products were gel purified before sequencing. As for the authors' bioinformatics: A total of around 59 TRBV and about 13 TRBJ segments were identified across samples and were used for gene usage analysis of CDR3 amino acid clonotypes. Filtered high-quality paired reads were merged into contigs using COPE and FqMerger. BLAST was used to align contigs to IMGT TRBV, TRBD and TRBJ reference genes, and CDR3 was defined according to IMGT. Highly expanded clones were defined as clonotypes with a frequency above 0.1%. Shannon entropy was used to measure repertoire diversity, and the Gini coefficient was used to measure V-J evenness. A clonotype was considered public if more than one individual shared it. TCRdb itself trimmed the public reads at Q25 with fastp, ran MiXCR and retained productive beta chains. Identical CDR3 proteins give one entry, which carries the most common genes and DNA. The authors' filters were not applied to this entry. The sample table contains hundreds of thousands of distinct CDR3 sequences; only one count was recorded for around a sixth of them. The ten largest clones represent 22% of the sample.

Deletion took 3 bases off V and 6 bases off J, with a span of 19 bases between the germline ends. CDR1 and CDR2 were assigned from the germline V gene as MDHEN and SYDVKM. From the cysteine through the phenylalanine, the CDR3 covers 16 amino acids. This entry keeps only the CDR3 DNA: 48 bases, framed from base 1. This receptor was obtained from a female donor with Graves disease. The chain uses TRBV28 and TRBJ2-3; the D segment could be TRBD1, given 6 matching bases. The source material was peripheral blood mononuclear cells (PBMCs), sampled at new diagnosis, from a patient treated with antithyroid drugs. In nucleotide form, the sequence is TGTGCCAGCAGTTTGTGGGGGCAGGGGAAGGTGGATACGCAGTATTTT. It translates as CASSLWGQGKVDTQYF.